A selection of T cell receptor beta chains follows, all from one sample in a study of blood T cell repertoires in COVID-19. Repertoires were generated with immunoSEQ multiplex PCR, while TCRdb's copy carries only in-frame clones and drops some. The sample carries some 180,000 clones, 84% recorded once. Sequencing was carried out using peripheral blood. The receptors stem from a man aged 65 to 85 with active or convalescent COVID-19. Both conserved end residues are part of each CDR3. A D gene is named only where the DNA matches it firmly. The size of a clone is reported for some rows only, either as once, few or many, or as a class for expanded clones.

TRBV7-2	TRBJ1-1	-	-	TGTGCCAGCAGCCCGACAAGGGAGACTGAAGCTTTCTTT	CASSPTRETEAFF
TRBV28	TRBJ1-5	TRBD1	-	TGTGCCACTTCCCACGGGACAGTCAATCAGCCCCAGCATTTT	CATSHGTVNQPQHF
TRBV2	TRBJ1-5	-	-	TGTGCCAGCACCCCGCACGGGGGGCGCGGCAATCAGCCCCAGCATTTT	CASTPHGGRGNQPQHF
TRBV10-3	TRBJ2-7	-	-	TGTGCCATCAGTGAGTATGAGGGAGTAGCCTACGAGCAGTACTTC	CAISEYEGVAYEQYF
TRBV29-1	TRBJ1-2	TRBD1	-	TGCAGCGTTGAGCCCACAGGGGATCGTGGCTACACCTTC	CSVEPTGDRGYTF
TRBV30	TRBJ2-6	-	-	TGTGCCTGGAGCGGGAGCTCTGGGGCCAACGTCCTGACTTTC	CAWSGSSGANVLTF
TRBV6-1	TRBJ1-4	-	once	TGTGCCAGCAGTGAAATAGGGGTGGTCAATGAAAAACTGTTTTTT	CASSEIGVVNEKLFF
TRBV6-2/TRBV6-3	TRBJ1-3	-	-	TGTGCCAGCAGTTACTCCACAGCGGCAGGAAACACCATATATTTT	CASSYSTAAGNTIYF
TRBV5-1	TRBJ1-1	-	-	TGCGCCAGCAGCTTGGGTGGGAGGACTGAAGCTTTCTTT	CASSLGGRTEAFF
TRBV4-3	TRBJ2-1	TRBD1	-	TGCGCCAGCAGCCAGGACAGGGGGCTCAGCTACAATGAGCAGTTCTTC	CASSQDRGLSYNEQFF
TRBV9	TRBJ1-1	TRBD1	-	TGTGCCAGCAGCCCAGGGACAGGTCCGAACACTGAAGCTTTCTTT	CASSPGTGPNTEAFF
TRBV5-1	TRBJ1-1	-	-	TGCGCCAGCAGCTTTGGGCCGATAAACACTGAAGCTTTCTTT	CASSFGPINTEAFF
TRBV6-6	TRBJ2-7	-	once	TGTGCCAGCAGTTATGACAGAGTTAACATCGAGCAGTACTTC	CASSYDRVNIEQYF
TRBV15	TRBJ2-1	TRBD2	once	TGTGCCACCAGCAGAACCCGGGACTACGACAATGAGCAGTTCTTC	CATSRTRDYDNEQFF
TRBV7-2	TRBJ2-7	-	-	TGTGCCAGCAGCTTAGGCAGGGCCACCTACGAGCAGTACTTC	CASSLGRATYEQYF
TRBV6-5	TRBJ1-3	-	-	TGTGCCAGCAGTTCCGGACAGAACCGAAACACCATATATTTT	CASSSGQNRNTIYF
TRBV6-6	TRBJ2-7	TRBD2	-	TGTGCCAGCAGTTACTGGGGCGGGAGTCCCGGAGGAGAGCAGTACTTC	CASSYWGGSPGGEQYF
TRBV10-1	TRBJ2-1	-	-	TGCGCCAGCGCAGGGCAGGGGGGTAGTGAGCAGTTCTTC	CASAGQGGSEQFF
TRBV28	TRBJ2-7	-	-	TGTGCCAGCAGTTTATTCTCGATCCGGGATCCCGAGCAGTACTTC	CASSLFSIRDPEQYF
TRBV3-1/TRBV3-2	TRBJ2-1	TRBD2	-	TGTGCCAGCAGTCCTAGCGGGAGTTATGAGCAGTTCTTC	CASSPSGSYEQFF
TRBV7-3	TRBJ2-2	TRBD1	-	TGTGCCAGCAGCCGACAGGGTAACACCGGGGAGCTGTTTTTT	CASSRQGNTGELFF
TRBV5-5	TRBJ2-3	-	-	TGTGCCAGCAGCGCATGGACATACGATACGCAGTATTTT	CASSAWTYDTQYF
TRBV15	TRBJ1-3	-	-	TGTGCCACCAGCAGAGTGGCAGGCCCAGGGTACTCTGGAAACACCATATATTTT	CATSRVAGPGYSGNTIYF
TRBV12-3/TRBV12-4	TRBJ1-2	TRBD1	-	TGTGCCAGCACCCTTGGAGGGGGCGGCTACACCTTC	CASTLGGGGYTF
TRBV30	TRBJ2-2	TRBD2	few	TGTGCCTGGGGAGGGACTAGCGGGATAGCCGGGGAGCTGTTTTTT	CAWGGTSGIAGELFF
TRBV19	TRBJ1-4	-	-	TGTGCCAGTAGGATACAGGGATCCGGTGAAAAACTGTTTTTT	CASRIQGSGEKLFF
TRBV18	TRBJ1-2	TRBD1	-	TGTGCCAGCTCACGAGAAGGACAGGGAGGCTACACCTTC	CASSREGQGGYTF
TRBV18	TRBJ2-7	-	once	TGTGCCAGCTCACCCCCCGGACTTACCTACGAGCAGTACTTC	CASSPPGLTYEQYF
TRBV5-1	TRBJ2-2	-	-	TGCGCCAGCAGCTTGGTCGGGAGTGGTACCGGGGAGCTGTTTTTT	CASSLVGSGTGELFF
TRBV6-5	TRBJ2-1	-	-	TGTGCCAGCAGCTCCTCGTTGGGCACCTACAATGAGCAGTTCTTC	CASSSSLGTYNEQFF
TRBV15	TRBJ1-2	-	-	TGTGCCACCAGCAGTCCTCGGGGGGGCTACACCTTC	CATSSPRGGYTF
TRBV15	TRBJ2-2	-	-	TGTGCCACCAGCAGAGATAGGGGGTGGGGCCGGGAGCTGTTTTTT	CATSRDRGWGRELFF
TRBV2	TRBJ2-1	-	-	TGTGCCAGCACCGCCTTAGCCGGCTCCTACAATGAGCAGTTCTTC	CASTALAGSYNEQFF
TRBV5-6	TRBJ1-2	TRBD1	few	TGTGCCAGCAGCTTCCTGGGACAGAGTTATGGCTACACCTTC	CASSFLGQSYGYTF
TRBV11-2	TRBJ1-1	TRBD1	few	TGTGCCAGCAGCTCGTGGACAGGGATGAACACTGAAGCTTTCTTT	CASSSWTGMNTEAFF
TRBV18	TRBJ2-7	TRBD1	few	TGTGCCAGCTTTGAGACAGGGCTTGGCGAGCAGTACTTC	CASFETGLGEQYF
TRBV10-3	TRBJ2-2	TRBD1	few	TGTGCCACCCTCGGGACAGGGGCAACCGGGGAGCTGTTTTTT	CATLGTGATGELFF